This T cell receptor beta chain is from a study of blood T cell repertoires in COVID-19. For the study at large: Samples representing acute and convalescent COVID-19 were sourced from the United States, Italy and Spain.

Authors' analysis steps: It was from reference gene primer amplification that nucleated cell counts were estimated. The repertoire was sequenced with immunoSEQ multiplex PCR; TCRdb's copy has only in-frame clones and lacks some. The V and J calls and the clone size are those of that table, but D and trimming were determined from the DNA. The sample shows almost 250,000 clones, 85% to 90% of them seen only once. The V gene lost 6 bases and the J gene lost 2 bases, with 11 bases spanning the gap. CDR1 MDHEN and CDR2 SYDVKM come from the germline V gene. The CDR3 is 13 amino acids. The V and J genes are TRBV28 and TRBJ2-7, with TRBD1 as a possible D gene (5 bases). The TCR originated in a young woman who had recovered from COVID-19. Sequencing input: PBMCs or T cells enriched from blood (not recorded which). CDR3 nucleotide sequence: TGTGCCAGCAGACCGACAGCCACCTACGAGCAGTACTTC. Protein product: CASRPTATYEQYF.